One sample yielded the 30 T cell receptor beta chains listed below, sequenced in a study of identical twins' blood T cells. TCRdb itself ran the 5' RACE reads through MiXCR, one entry per CDR3 protein. Of 350,000 to 450,000 distinct CDR3 sequences in the sample, approximately 30% were seen once. The specimen sequenced was PBMCs. The receptor set was obtained from a woman aged 18-49 years in good health.

This chain links TRBV13 with TRBJ1-5, with D maybe TRBD1 (6 bases). Germline V gene sequence: CDR1 PRHDT, CDR2 FYEKMQ (reference sequence). The CDR3 totals 15 residues. V dropped 0 bases and J dropped 4 bases, with 10 bases sitting between them. The CDR3 is CASSLGGRGNQPQHF. For the CDR3, the DNA is TGTGCCAGCAGCTTAGGAGGCAGGGGAAATCAGCCCCAGCATTTT.

Turning to this clonotype: A single base separates this from a much larger clone, so it may be a read error. The chain couples TRBV29-1 to TRBJ1-2, with D possibly being TRBD1 (5 bases). In germline, CDR1 is SQVTM, CDR2 ANQGSEA. This CDR3 region has 14 residues. The CDR3 DNA reads TGCATCGTTGCACAGGCCGCCTTTAACTATGGCTACACCTTC. Protein: CIVAQAAFNYGYTF.

The chain uses TRBV7-8 and TRBJ1-2; 8 bases are a match to TRBD1. V lost 5 bases and J lost 2; bases outside the gene matches: 7. The CDR3 sequence is 15 residues long. Germline V gene lookup returns CDR1 SGHVS and CDR2 FQNEAQ. Written as DNA, the CDR3 is TGTGCCAGCAGCACTTCGACAGGGGCCAACTATGGCTACACCTTC. The encoded protein is CASSTSTGANYGYTF.

The chain joins TRBV2 to TRBJ2-3; a weak D match, TRBD2 (7 bases). CDR1 and CDR2 (germline): SNHLY, FYNNEI. Trimming took 11 bases from V and 2 from J, leaving 14 bases between them. The CDR3 length is 13 residues. In DNA form, the CDR3 reads TGTGCCGGGTCCGGGGGGCCCACAGATACGCAGTATTTT. Protein sequence: CAGSGGPTDTQYF. Full variable domain (missing parts from reference TRBV2 and TRBJ2-3): EPEVTQTPSHQVTQMGQEVILRCVPISNHLYFYWYRQILGQKVEFLVSFYNNEISEKSEIFDDQFSVERPDGSNFTLKIRSTKLEDSAMYFCAGSGGPTDTQYFGPGTRLTVL.

This clonotype has more than one count but fewer than ten. The rearrangement uses TRBV20-1 and TRBJ2-3; TRBD2 aligns across 7 bases. Germline trimming cut 6 bases from V and 2 bases from J; bases unmatched to any gene: 14. The CDR3 extends over 16 amino acids. Germline V CDR1 and CDR2: DFQATT, SNEGSKA (reference sequence). The chain's CDR3 is CSAGTGLAEHTDTQYF. DNA of the CDR3: TGCAGTGCAGGGACGGGTCTAGCGGAACACACAGATACGCAGTATTTT.

On this clonotype: A read error may be the cause here, since a much bigger clone is one base away. The V call is TRBV12-3 or TRBV12-4, the J call TRBJ1-1, with a tentative D call TRBD1 (5 bases). CDR3 length: 14 residues. Trimming cost V 4 bases and J 7 bases, with 16 bases left between them. The CDR3 nucleotides are TGTGCCAGCAGTTCATCTTGGGGCTCGATTGAAGCTTTCTTT. Its protein product is CASSSSWGSIEAFF.

This clonotype was detected only a few times. The chain links TRBV11-3 to TRBJ1-1; possibly TRBD1 for D (6 bases). V lost 2 bases to trimming and J lost 0 bases, with 10 bases between them. CDR1 SGHNT and CDR2 YENEEA come from the germline V gene. The CDR3 sequence is 15 residues long. This CDR3 reads CASSLSPGVNTEAFF. The DNA for the CDR3 is TGTGCCAGCAGCTTAAGCCCAGGGGTGAACACTGAAGCTTTCTTT.

The V call is TRBV5-6, the J call TRBJ1-5, with D perhaps TRBD1 (5 bases). Germline CDR1 is SGHDT and CDR2 is YYEEEE. V shed 3 bases and J shed 11 bases, with 12 bases lying between them. The CDR3 spans 12 residues. CDR3 nucleotide sequence: TGTGCCAGCAGCTCCCCGGGACTCTCCCAGCATTTT. Translated: CASSSPGLSQHF.

This clonotype was counted a few times. This chain joins TRBV4-1 and TRBJ2-3; possibly TRBD2 for D (7 bases). V was trimmed by 0 bases and J by 0 bases, leaving 19 bases between them. This CDR3 has 19 amino acids. Germline CDR1 MGHRA, CDR2 YSYEKL. The CDR3 DNA is TGCGCCAGCAGCCAAGAACGGGGGGCTAGCGGAATTAGCACAGATACGCAGTATTTT. It is translated as CASSQERGASGISTDTQYF.

V usage is TRBV28 and J usage is TRBJ2-3; D possibly corresponds to TRBD2 (5 bases). This CDR3 has 13 amino acids. In germline, CDR1 is MDHEN, CDR2 SYDVKM. The V gene lost 5 bases and the J gene lost 5 bases, with 11 bases spanning the gap. DNA of the CDR3: TGTGCCAGCAGTACCTACGGAGGAGATACGCAGTATTTT. Amino acid sequence: CASSTYGGDTQYF.

The rearrangement links TRBV6-5 to TRBJ1-1, with a tentative D call TRBD1 (5 bases). Germline values: CDR1 MNHEY, CDR2 SVGAGI. V was clipped by 6 bases and J by 1 base, with 9 bases between them. The length of the CDR3 is 13 residues. The CDR3 coding sequence is TGTGCCAGCAGACGGGACGGGAACACTGAAGCTTTCTTT. It encodes CASRRDGNTEAFF.

The chain uses TRBV14 and TRBJ1-4; no firm D call. The CDR3 consists of 15 residues. The germline V and J ends were trimmed by 3 bases and 2 bases, with 10 bases remaining between them. Germline loops: CDR1 SGHDN, CDR2 FVKESK. CDR3 amino acids: CASSQIGRTNEKLFF. The CDR3 region has the DNA TGTGCCAGCAGCCAGATAGGGAGGACTAATGAAAAACTGTTTTTT.

The rearrangement joins TRBV2 to TRBJ2-1; D not resolved. Trimming removed 0 bases from V and 8 bases from J, with 17 bases in between. Germline assignment: CDR1 SNHLY and CDR2 FYNNEI. The CDR3 runs 16 residues. CDR3 DNA sequence: TGTGCCAGCAGTGAAGCCGATTCGGTTTTGAGGCATGAGCAGTTCTTC. Its translation is CASSEADSVLRHEQFF.

This clonotype turned up a few times. The chain has TRBV2 and TRBJ2-2; no reliable D call. This CDR3 contains 16 residues. Between the trimmed V and J ends, which lost 8 bases and 0 bases, there was a span of 16 bases. The V gene's germline CDR1 is SNHLY and CDR2 FYNNEI. The CDR3 is CASGLDQVANTGELFF. The DNA for the CDR3 is TGTGCCAGCGGCCTGGACCAGGTCGCGAACACCGGGGAGCTGTTTTTT.

The V and J genes are TRBV29-1 and TRBJ2-3, with a tentative D call TRBD2 (5 bases). In germline, CDR1 is SQVTM, CDR2 ANQGSEA. CDR3 size: 10 residues. The V and J ends lost 5 bases and 11 bases respectively, with 11 bases between them. The CDR3 protein is CSVLLGRQYF. CDR3 nucleotides: TGCAGCGTTCTACTAGGCCGGCAGTATTTT.

A few counts support this clonotype. The V gene is TRBV6-6, the J gene TRBJ2-4; D remains ambiguous. The CDR3 has 15 amino acids. The germline V gene has CDR1 MNHNY and CDR2 SVGAGI (reference sequence). V dropped 0 bases and J dropped 6 bases, with 12 bases sitting between them. The CDR3 nucleotides are TGTGCCAGCAGTTACTCTGATCCTAGACGAAACATTCAGTACTTC. This gives the protein CASSYSDPRRNIQYF.

The chain combines TRBV5-1 with TRBJ2-1; 14 bases fit TRBD2. The J segment lost 9 bases and the V segment lost 4 bases, leaving 9 bases of the junction unmatched. The CDR3 loop spans 16 amino acids. Germline CDR1 is SGHRS and CDR2 is YFSETQ. The CDR3 spells CASSQGTSGSIGEQFF. Here the CDR3 DNA reads TGCGCCAGCAGCCAAGGGACTAGCGGGAGTATTGGTGAGCAGTTCTTC.

The chain is built from TRBV19 and TRBJ1-1; possibly TRBD1 for D (5 bases). CDR1 and CDR2 (germline): LNHDA, SQIVND (reference sequence). This CDR3 spans 12 amino acids. V was shortened by 8 bases and J by 8 bases, with 15 bases between the two germline ends. The CDR3 DNA reads as TGTGCCAGTGTCGGCCGAGGGGCCGAAGCTTTCTTT. Residues: CASVGRGAEAFF.

This chain joins TRBV29-1 and TRBJ1-1; D is unresolved. Germline V gene lookup returns CDR1 SQVTM and CDR2 ANQGSEA. The CDR3 has 11 amino acids. The V gene lost 1 base and the J gene lost 6 bases, with 6 bases spanning the gap. CDR3 coding DNA: TGCAGCGTTGAAGGACGATCTGAAGCTTTCTTT. Protein: CSVEGRSEAFF.

This clonotype appeared a few times. V gene TRBV2 combines with J gene TRBJ1-1; the match to TRBD1 covers 7 bases. Germline CDR1 SNHLY, CDR2 FYNNEI. The CDR3 runs to 13 residues. With V trimmed by 8 bases and J by 2 bases, 5 bases remained unmatched. The CDR3 protein is CASAGQANTEAFF. The CDR3 bases are TGTGCCAGCGCAGGACAGGCCAACACTGAAGCTTTCTTT.

The chain employs TRBV19 and TRBJ2-1; no definite D call. Germline values: CDR1 LNHDA, CDR2 SQIVND (reference sequence). Between the trimmed V and J ends, which lost 3 bases and 2 bases, there was a span of 8 bases. The CDR3 loop spans 14 amino acids. The CDR3 here is CASSMGRAYNEQFF. CDR3 bases: TGTGCCAGTAGTATGGGAAGGGCCTACAATGAGCAGTTCTTC.

The V gene is TRBV3-1, the J gene TRBJ1-1, with 7 bases that match TRBD1. Germline CDR1 and CDR2: LGHDT and YNNKEL (reference sequence). The trim removed 10 bases at V and 0 bases at J, leaving 5 bases unmatched. There are 13 residues in the CDR3. CDR3 in DNA: TGTGCCACCACAGACAGGGTGAACACTGAAGCTTTCTTT. As protein: CATTDRVNTEAFF.

This clonotype was counted only a few times. The chain uses TRBV5-6 and TRBJ1-2; 9 nucleotides align to TRBD1. The CDR3 has 13 amino acids. The junction had 4 bases not matched to a gene; V was cut back by 2 bases and J by 8 bases. Per germline, CDR1 SGHDT and CDR2 YYEEEE. Here the CDR3 reads CASSFGTGKGYTF. The DNA for the CDR3 is TGTGCCAGCAGCTTCGGGACAGGGAAAGGCTACACCTTC. Complete variable domain (other parts from reference TRBV5-6 and TRBJ1-2): DAGVTQSPTHLIKTRGQQVTLRCSPKSGHDTVSWYQQALGQGPQFIFQYYEEEERQRGNFPDRFSGHQFPNYSSELNVNALLLGDSALYLCASSFGTGKGYTFGSGTRLTVV.

There are a few counts of this clonotype. The chain carries TRBV9 and TRBJ1-2; 7 nucleotides align to TRBD1. V shed 3 bases, J shed 6 bases, and the junction held 2 bases outside the gene matches. In germline, CDR1 is SGDLS, CDR2 YYNGEE. There are 12 residues in the CDR3. Here the CDR3 reads CASSGTGDGYTF. The CDR3 nucleotides read TGTGCCAGCAGCGGGACAGGAGATGGCTACACCTTC.

The sample holds many counts of this clonotype. V is TRBV3-1 and J is TRBJ1-1; TRBD1 is a possible D gene (6 bases). The CDR3 has 12 residues. Germline V gene data show CDR1 as LGHDT and CDR2 as YNNKEL (reference sequence). V lost 4 bases and J lost 11, with 14 bases in between. The CDR3 bases are TGTGCCAGCAGCCGGCGGGGGCTTGGGGCTTTCTTT. Its protein product is CASSRRGLGAFF.

This clonotype was seen more than once but under ten times. The rearrangement links TRBV5-6 to TRBJ1-4; D might be TRBD1 (5 bases). CDR3 length: 16 residues. The V gene's germline CDR1 is SGHDT and CDR2 YYEEEE. Trimming removed 0 bases at V and 4 bases at J, with 13 bases between. This CDR3 is CASSLVGGDGNEKLFF. In nucleotides, the CDR3 is TGTGCCAGCAGCTTGGTTGGAGGGGATGGTAATGAAAAACTGTTTTTT.

The rearrangement links TRBV3-1 to TRBJ1-1; D gene uncertain. CDR3 length: 13 amino acids. From germline, CDR1 is LGHDT and CDR2 YNNKEL (reference sequence). V was clipped by 5 bases and J by 2 bases, with 9 bases between them. As DNA, the CDR3 is TGTGCCAGCAGCGAAATCTTTAACACTGAAGCTTTCTTT. This codes for CASSEIFNTEAFF.

This clonotype came up a few times. The chain combines TRBV20-1 with TRBJ2-1; 7 nucleotides match TRBD2. With V trimmed by 1 base and J by 4 bases, 4 bases remained unmatched. In germline, CDR1 is DFQATT, CDR2 SNEGSKA (reference sequence). The CDR3 sequence is 14 residues long. The chain's CDR3 is CSARVASGYNEQFF. The CDR3 coding sequence is TGCAGTGCTAGAGTGGCTAGCGGATACAATGAGCAGTTCTTC.

The chain uses TRBV11-2 and TRBJ1-1, with unresolved D. Trimming stripped 5 bases from V and 12 bases from J, with 13 bases between. Germline V gene sequence: CDR1 SGHAT, CDR2 FQNNGV. There are 11 residues in the CDR3. CDR3 nucleotides: TGTGCCAGCAGCCAACACCGAGAAACTTTCTTT. Translation gives CASSQHRETFF.

This clonotype turned up a few times. The chain has TRBV12-3 or TRBV12-4 and TRBJ1-5; D ambiguous. The CDR3 spans 14 residues. Trimming removed 5 bases from V and 2 bases from J, with 10 bases in between. The CDR3 DNA sequence: TGTGCCAGCAGTACCCGGAGTGGCAATCAGCCCCAGCATTTT. It is translated as CASSTRSGNQPQHF.